Listed here are 14 T cell receptor beta chains from one sample, sequenced in a study of response to subunit inactivated influenza vaccine. MiXCR, run by TCRdb on the RT-PCR reads, gives a single entry per CDR3 protein. The sample gives fewer than 250,000 distinct CDR3 sequences, around 15% of which show up once; about 25% is in the top ten. This specimen consisted of CD8+ T cells sorted from PBMCs, obtained around 5 days after vaccination. The source is a middle-aged man who received an inactivated influenza vaccine.

The table lists this clonotype with a few counts. V is TRBV12-3 or TRBV12-4 and J is TRBJ1-5; 10 positions match TRBD1. The CDR3 loop spans 16 amino acids. Unmatched junction bases numbered 8, after V lost 8 bases and J lost 1 base. CDR3 residues: CASGGQGIGSNQPQHF. DNA for the CDR3: TGTGCCAGCGGGGGACAGGGGATCGGGAGCAATCAGCCCCAGCATTTT.

The chain joins TRBV24-1 to TRBJ1-2; D is perhaps TRBD1 (6 bases). Trimming left V 5 bases short and J 1 base short, with 10 bases between. The CDR3 sequence is 14 residues long. Germline V gene data show CDR1 as KGHDR and CDR2 as SFDVKD. The DNA for the CDR3 is TGTGCCACCAGTGGGGCAGGGGATAACTATGGCTACACCTTC. It encodes CATSGAGDNYGYTF.

In its sample, this clonotype was seen many times. The chain carries TRBV11-2 and TRBJ2-1; D is possibly TRBD1 or TRBD2 (5 bases each). The V and J ends lost 8 bases and 12 bases respectively, with 8 bases between them. The CDR3 contains 9 residues. Germline CDR1 is SGHAT and CDR2 is FQNNGV. For the CDR3, the DNA is TGTGCCAGCGGGGCGGGGCAGTTCTTC. Translation gives CASGAGQFF.

Only a few counts were recorded for this clonotype. The V call is TRBV4-1, the J call TRBJ1-5; D may be TRBD1 (5 bases). With 3 bases removed from V and 0 bases from J, the gap between germline ends came to 9 bases. The CDR3 runs 15 residues. CDR1 MGHRA and CDR2 YSYEKL come from the germline V gene. The CDR3 nucleotides read TGCGCCAGCAGCCAGACAGATTATAGCAATCAGCCCCAGCATTTT. It codes for CASSQTDYSNQPQHF.

This clonotype was picked up many times. V is TRBV7-8 and J is TRBJ2-5; D is uncertain. The germline V gene has CDR1 SGHVS and CDR2 FQNEAQ. The V and J ends lost 0 bases and 5 bases respectively, with 4 bases between them. The CDR3 contains 12 residues. The CDR3 nucleotides read TGTGCCAGCAGCTTAGCGGGGGAGACCCAGTACTTC. Translation gives CASSLAGETQYF.

The chain is built from TRBV27 and TRBJ2-1, with TRBD2 matching over 7 bases. The germline V gene has CDR1 MNHEY and CDR2 SMNVEV (reference sequence). This CDR3 region has 14 residues. The junction had 2 bases not matched to a gene; V was cut back by 0 bases and J by 6 bases. CDR3 DNA: TGTGCCAGCAGTTTATCGGGAGGGTCCAATGAGCAGTTCTTC. It is translated as CASSLSGGSNEQFF.

This clonotype appeared a few times. This rearrangement joins TRBV27 to TRBJ2-2; no clear D. From germline, CDR1 is MNHEY and CDR2 SMNVEV (reference sequence). The ends were cut back, 6 bases at V and 1 base at J, with 9 bases in the middle. The CDR3 contains 14 residues. In DNA, the CDR3 is TGTGCCAGCAGCTCCCTCGGGAACACCGGGGAGCTGTTTTTT. Translating gives CASSSLGNTGELFF.

The V gene is TRBV7-8, the J gene TRBJ1-1; perhaps TRBD1 as D (5 bases). Germline loops: CDR1 SGHVS, CDR2 FQNEAQ. V lost 5 bases and J 0 bases, leaving 22 bases between the germline ends. CDR3 length: 18 residues. CDR3 nucleotide sequence: TGTGCCAGCAGCCCCCTGGGGCAGTCCCTGATCCTGAACACTGAAGCTTTCTTT. It specifies CASSPLGQSLILNTEAFF.

The V and J genes are TRBV2 and TRBJ2-7, with D perhaps TRBD1 or TRBD2 (5 bases each). In germline, CDR1 is SNHLY, CDR2 FYNNEI. The CDR3 runs to 12 residues. V gave up 7 bases and J gave up 7 bases, with 14 bases separating them. This chain's CDR3 is CASTLAGREQYF. The CDR3 region has the DNA TGTGCCAGCACCCTAGCAGGGCGGGAGCAGTACTTC.

This chain uses TRBV15 with TRBJ2-1; 7 nucleotides agree with TRBD2. The V segment lost 6 bases and the J segment 5 bases; nucleotides outside the gene matches: 10. The CDR3 covers 15 residues. Germline loops: CDR1 LNHNV, CDR2 YYDKDF (reference sequence). The CDR3 nucleotides read TGTGCCACCAGTGAGGGATCGGGGGGTAACAATGAGCAGTTCTTC. Translated: CATSEGSGGNNEQFF.

This clonotype was picked up many times. The V gene is TRBV12-3 or TRBV12-4, the J gene TRBJ1-1; D remains unclear. V was clipped by 1 base and J by 0 bases, with 6 bases between them. The CDR3 is made up of 14 amino acids. This CDR3 is CASSLGPMNTEAFF. In nucleotides, the CDR3 is TGTGCCAGCAGTTTAGGACCCATGAACACTGAAGCTTTCTTT.

In this sample, this clonotype turned up a few times. V and J are TRBV7-8 and TRBJ2-5, with 14 nucleotides matching TRBD2. The CDR3 contains 16 residues. V gave up 4 bases and J gave up 4 bases; unmatched junction bases: 5. Germline CDR1 SGHVS, CDR2 FQNEAQ. The CDR3 DNA reads TGTGCCAGCAGCTCGACTAGCGGGGGGGTTGGAGAGACCCAGTACTTC. This codes for CASSSTSGGVGETQYF. Together with reference TRBV7-8 and TRBJ2-5, the CDR3 gives the full variable domain: GAGVSQSPRYKVAKRGQDVALRCDPISGHVSLFWYQQALGQGPEFLTYFQNEAQLDKSGLPSDRFFAERPEGSVSTLKIQRTQQEDSAVYLCASSSTSGGVGETQYFGPGTRLLVL.

This clonotype was counted only a few times. V and J are TRBV4-3 and TRBJ2-5, with 8 bases fitting TRBD2. CDR1 and CDR2 (germline): LGHNA, YSLEER. V lost 3 bases and J lost 0; bases outside the gene matches: 3. The CDR3 is made up of 15 amino acids. DNA of the CDR3: TGCGCCAGCAGCCACTTGCGGGGGGACCAAGAGACCCAGTACTTC. This gives the protein CASSHLRGDQETQYF.

This chain joins TRBV27 and TRBJ2-7; the match to TRBD1 covers 7 bases. The CDR3 totals 14 residues. The junction had 10 bases not matched to a gene; V was cut back by 5 bases and J by 6 bases. CDR1 is MNHEY, CDR2 SMNVEV, per germline (reference sequence). The CDR3 spells CASSPWTGAGEQYF. Here the CDR3 DNA reads TGTGCCAGCAGTCCTTGGACAGGCGCGGGCGAGCAGTACTTC.